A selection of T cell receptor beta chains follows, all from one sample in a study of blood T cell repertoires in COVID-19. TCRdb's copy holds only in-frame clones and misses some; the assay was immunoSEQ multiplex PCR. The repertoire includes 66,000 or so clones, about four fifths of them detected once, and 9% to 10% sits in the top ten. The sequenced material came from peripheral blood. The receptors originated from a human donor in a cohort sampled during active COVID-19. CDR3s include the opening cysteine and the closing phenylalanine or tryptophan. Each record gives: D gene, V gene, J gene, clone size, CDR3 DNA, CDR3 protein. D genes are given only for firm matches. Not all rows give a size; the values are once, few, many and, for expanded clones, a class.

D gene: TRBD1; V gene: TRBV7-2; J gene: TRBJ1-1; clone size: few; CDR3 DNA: TGTGCCAGCAGCCCGGGACAGGGTCTCGGCGAAGCTTTCTTT; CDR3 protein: CASSPGQGLGEAFF
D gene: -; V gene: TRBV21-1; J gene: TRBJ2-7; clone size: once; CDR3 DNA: TGTGCCAGCAGCAAAGGCCCTAGTACCTACGAGCAGTACTTC; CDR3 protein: CASSKGPSTYEQYF
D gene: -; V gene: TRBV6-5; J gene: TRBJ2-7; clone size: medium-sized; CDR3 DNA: TGTGCCAGCAGGGGGCAGGCACACGAGCAGTACTTC; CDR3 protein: CASRGQAHEQYF
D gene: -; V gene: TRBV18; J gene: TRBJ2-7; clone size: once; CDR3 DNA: TGTGCCAGCTCATCATCTGAGGGAGCCTACGAGCAGTACTTC; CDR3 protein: CASSSSEGAYEQYF
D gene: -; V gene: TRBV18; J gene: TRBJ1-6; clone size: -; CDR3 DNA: TGTGCCAGCTCTCCTTACGGGACAACCCCTTCACCCCTCCACTTT; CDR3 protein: CASSPYGTTPSPLHF
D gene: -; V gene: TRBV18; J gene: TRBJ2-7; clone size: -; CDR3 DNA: TGTGCCAGCTCATCCCGACAACGTAAAGTCTACGAGCAGTACTTC; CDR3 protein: CASSSRQRKVYEQYF
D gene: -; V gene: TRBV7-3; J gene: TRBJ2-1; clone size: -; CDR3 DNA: TGTGCCAGCAGCTTAGGGCAGGGCCCTACCCATGAGCAGTTCTTC; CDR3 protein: CASSLGQGPTHEQFF
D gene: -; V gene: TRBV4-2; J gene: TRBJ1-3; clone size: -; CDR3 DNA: TGTGCCAGCAGCCAAGAAGTAGGGAGCTCTGGAAACACCATATATTTT; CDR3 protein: CASSQEVGSSGNTIYF
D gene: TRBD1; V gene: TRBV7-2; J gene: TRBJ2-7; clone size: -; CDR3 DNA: TGTGCCAGCAGCTTAGACTACAGGGGGTCCTACGAGCAGTACTTC; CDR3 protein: CASSLDYRGSYEQYF
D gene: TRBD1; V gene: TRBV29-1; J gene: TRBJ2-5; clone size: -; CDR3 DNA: TGCAGCGTTGAAGGAAGGGGGCAGGGGCAAGAGACCCAGTACTTC; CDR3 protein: CSVEGRGQGQETQYF
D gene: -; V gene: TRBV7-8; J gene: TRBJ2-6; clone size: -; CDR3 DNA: TGTGCCAGCAGCTTACTTTGGCAGGGTACTGCGCATGGGGCCAACGTCCTGACTTTC; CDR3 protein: CASSLLWQGTAHGANVLTF
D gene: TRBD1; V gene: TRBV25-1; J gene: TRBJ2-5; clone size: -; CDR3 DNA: TGTGCCACCCACCCATCCCCAGGCAGGGGGGAGACCCAGTACTTC; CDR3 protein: CATHPSPGRGETQYF
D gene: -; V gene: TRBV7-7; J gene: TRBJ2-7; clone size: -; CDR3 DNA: TGTGCTAGCAGCTTAGAACAGGAGTTCGAGCAGTACTTC; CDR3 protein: CASSLEQEFEQYF
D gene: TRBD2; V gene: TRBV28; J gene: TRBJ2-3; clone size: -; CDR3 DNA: TGTGCCAGCAGCAGGGGAGGACTAGCGGGCACAGATACGCAGTATTTT; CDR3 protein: CASSRGGLAGTDTQYF
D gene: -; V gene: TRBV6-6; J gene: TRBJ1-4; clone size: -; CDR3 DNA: TGTGCCAGCAAACCCGCAGAACAGCGGCATGAAAAACTGTTTTTT; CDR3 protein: CASKPAEQRHEKLFF
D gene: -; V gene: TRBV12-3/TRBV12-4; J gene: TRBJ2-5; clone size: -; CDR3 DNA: TGTGCCAGCAGTTTAGAGGGGGAGACCCAGTACTTC; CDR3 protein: CASSLEGETQYF
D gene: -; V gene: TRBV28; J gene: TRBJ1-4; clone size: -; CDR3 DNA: TGTGCCACCATGGGTACGGGGAGAACTAATGAAAAACTGTTTTTT; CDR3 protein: CATMGTGRTNEKLFF
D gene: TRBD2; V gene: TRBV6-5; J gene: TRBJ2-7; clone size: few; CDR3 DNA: TGTGCCAGCAGGATCGTACTAGCGGGGGCCTACGAGCAGTACTTC; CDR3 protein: CASRIVLAGAYEQYF
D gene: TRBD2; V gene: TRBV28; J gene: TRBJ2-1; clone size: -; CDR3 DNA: TGTGCCAGCAGTCTGTTTCGCGGGAGAGCTTACAATGAGCAGTTCTTC; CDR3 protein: CASSLFRGRAYNEQFF
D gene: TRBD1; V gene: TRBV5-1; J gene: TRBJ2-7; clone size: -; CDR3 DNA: TGCGCCAGCAGCTTAACAGGGGGTTTGGGCTACGAGCAGTACTTC; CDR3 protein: CASSLTGGLGYEQYF
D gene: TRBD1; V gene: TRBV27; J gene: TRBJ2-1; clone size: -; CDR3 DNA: TGTGCCAGCAGGAAGAGACAGGGGGCGAGCCCCTACAATGAGCAGTTCTTC; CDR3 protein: CASRKRQGASPYNEQFF
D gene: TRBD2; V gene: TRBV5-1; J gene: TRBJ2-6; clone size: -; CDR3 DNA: TGCGCCAGCAGCTCTCTAGCGGAGGGGGCCAACGTCCTGACTTTC; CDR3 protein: CASSSLAEGANVLTF
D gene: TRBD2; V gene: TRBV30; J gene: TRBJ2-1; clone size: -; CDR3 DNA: TGTGCCTGGACCGCTAGCGGGAGAGTGGAGTTCTTC; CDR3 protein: CAWTASGRVEFF
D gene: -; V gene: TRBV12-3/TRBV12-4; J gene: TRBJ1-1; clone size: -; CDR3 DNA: TGTGCCAGCAGTCCACAGGGGAACACTGAAGCTTTCTTT; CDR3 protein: CASSPQGNTEAFF
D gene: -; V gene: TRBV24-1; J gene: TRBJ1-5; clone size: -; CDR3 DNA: TGTGCCACCGCCCCGGAGGGCAATCAGCCCCAGCATTTT; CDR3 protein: CATAPEGNQPQHF
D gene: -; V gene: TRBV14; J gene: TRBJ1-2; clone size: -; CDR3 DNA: TGTGCCAGCAGCCAAGGACAGATCTATGGCTACACCTTC; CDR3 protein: CASSQGQIYGYTF
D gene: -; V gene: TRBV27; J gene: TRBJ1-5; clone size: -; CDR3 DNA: TGTGCCAGCAGTTTATCCCCAGATAGCAATCAGCCCCAGCATTTT; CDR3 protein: CASSLSPDSNQPQHF
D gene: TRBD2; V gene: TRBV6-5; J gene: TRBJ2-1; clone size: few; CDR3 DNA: TGTGCCAGCAGTTACCCGGGAGGTGAGCAGTTCTTC; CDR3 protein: CASSYPGGEQFF
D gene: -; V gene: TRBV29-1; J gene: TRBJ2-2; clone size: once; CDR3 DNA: TGCAGCGTTGAAGATTGGGCAGGAACCGGGGAGCTGTTTTTT; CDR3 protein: CSVEDWAGTGELFF
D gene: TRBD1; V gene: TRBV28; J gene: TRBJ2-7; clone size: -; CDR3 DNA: TGTGCCAGCAGGAGACAGGGAAGCTCCTACGAGCAGTACTTC; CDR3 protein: CASRRQGSSYEQYF
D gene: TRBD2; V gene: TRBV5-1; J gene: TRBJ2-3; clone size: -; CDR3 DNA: TGCGCCACGACTAGCGGGAGTGGCACAGATACGCAGTATTTT; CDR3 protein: CATTSGSGTDTQYF
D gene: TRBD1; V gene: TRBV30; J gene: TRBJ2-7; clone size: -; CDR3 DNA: TGTGCCTGGAGGAAACCCGGGACAGGGGGCTCCTACGAGCAGTACTTC; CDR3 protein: CAWRKPGTGGSYEQYF
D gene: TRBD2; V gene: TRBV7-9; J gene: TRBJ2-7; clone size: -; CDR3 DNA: TGTGCCAGCAGCTTAGCTCGGGGGGGCGGTACCTACGAGCAGTACTTC; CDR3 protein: CASSLARGGGTYEQYF
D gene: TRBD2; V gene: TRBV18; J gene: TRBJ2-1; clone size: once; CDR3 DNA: TGTGCCAGCTCACCACTTATGGTGAAGACTAGCGGTTCCAATGAGCAGTTCTTC; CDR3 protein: CASSPLMVKTSGSNEQFF
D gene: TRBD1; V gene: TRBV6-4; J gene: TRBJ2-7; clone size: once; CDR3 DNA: TGTGCCCCAAGGATATGGCAGGGGGCCTACGAGCAGTACTTC; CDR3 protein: CAPRIWQGAYEQYF
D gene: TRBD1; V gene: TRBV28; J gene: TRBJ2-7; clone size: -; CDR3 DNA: TGTGCCAGCAGTCCCCCCTTAGGACAGGGATTTCCTCGGGAGCAGTACTTC; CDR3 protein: CASSPPLGQGFPREQYF
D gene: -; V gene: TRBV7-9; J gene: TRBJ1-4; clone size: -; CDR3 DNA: TGTGCCAGCAGCTTAGAGCGGGGAAGGAATGAAAAACTGTTTTTT; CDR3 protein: CASSLERGRNEKLFF
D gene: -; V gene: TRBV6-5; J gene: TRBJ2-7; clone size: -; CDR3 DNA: TGTGCCAGCAGGAGCATGGGCCTTGGGCTACGCGAGCAGTACTTC; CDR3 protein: CASRSMGLGLREQYF
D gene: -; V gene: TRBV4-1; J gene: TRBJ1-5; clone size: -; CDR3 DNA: TGCGCCAGCAGCCAGATGGGAGGGGGAGATTGGGTTCAGCCCCAGCATTTT; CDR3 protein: CASSQMGGGDWVQPQHF
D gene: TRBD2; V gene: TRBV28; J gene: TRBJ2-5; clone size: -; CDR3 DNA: TGTGCCAGCAGGAATGGACTAGCGGGAGCCTACCAAGAGACCCAGTACTTC; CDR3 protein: CASRNGLAGAYQETQYF
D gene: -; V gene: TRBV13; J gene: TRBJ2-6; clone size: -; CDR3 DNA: TGTGCCAGCAGCTACTCAGGGGCCAACGTCCTGACTTTC; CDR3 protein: CASSYSGANVLTF
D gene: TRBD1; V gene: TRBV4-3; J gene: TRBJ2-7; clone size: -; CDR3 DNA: TGCGCCAGCAGCCAAGGGACAGGTCACTCCTACGAGCAGTACTTC; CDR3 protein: CASSQGTGHSYEQYF
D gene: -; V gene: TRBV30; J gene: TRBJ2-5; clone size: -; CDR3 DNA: TGTGCCTGGACAACTATGGAGACCCAGTACTTC; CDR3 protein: CAWTTMETQYF
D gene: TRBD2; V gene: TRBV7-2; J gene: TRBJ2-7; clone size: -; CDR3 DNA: TGTGCCAGCAGCTTAGGTTCCCCTAGCGGGAGTATCTCCGAGCAGTACTTC; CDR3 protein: CASSLGSPSGSISEQYF
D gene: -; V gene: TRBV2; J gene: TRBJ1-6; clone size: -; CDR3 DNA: TGTGCCAGCAGTTCGAGGGTTCGAGGCCTTTATAATTCACCCCTCCACTTT; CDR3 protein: CASSSRVRGLYNSPLHF
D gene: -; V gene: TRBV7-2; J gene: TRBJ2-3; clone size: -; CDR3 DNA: TGTGCCAGCAGCTTAGGCCAGGGGTCACGGGGAGATACGCAGTATTTT; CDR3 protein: CASSLGQGSRGDTQYF